Reported below is one TCR beta chain. This sample is drawn from a study of yellow fever vaccine responses in identical twins. V lost 6 bases to trimming and J lost 6 bases; unmatched junction nucleotides: 7. The length of the CDR3 is 15 residues. The germline CDR1 and CDR2 sequences are SGHTA and FQGNSA. MiXCR, applied by TCRdb to the RT-PCR reads, yields one record per CDR3 protein. There are some 16,000 distinct CDR3 sequences in the sample; about four fifths occur only once, and roughly 1.8% lies in the top ten. This chain uses TRBV7-2 with TRBJ2-3; 12 bases map to TRBD2. Sequencing used T cells from blood (PBMCs), unsorted or a sorted subset (not recorded which), obtained before or after yellow fever vaccination (not recorded which). This receptor was obtained from a woman aged 18-30 years who received the yellow fever vaccine. The CDR3 loop is CASRPSGRAQDTQYF. CDR3 DNA: TGTGCCAGCAGACCTAGCGGGAGGGCCCAGGATACGCAGTATTTT.